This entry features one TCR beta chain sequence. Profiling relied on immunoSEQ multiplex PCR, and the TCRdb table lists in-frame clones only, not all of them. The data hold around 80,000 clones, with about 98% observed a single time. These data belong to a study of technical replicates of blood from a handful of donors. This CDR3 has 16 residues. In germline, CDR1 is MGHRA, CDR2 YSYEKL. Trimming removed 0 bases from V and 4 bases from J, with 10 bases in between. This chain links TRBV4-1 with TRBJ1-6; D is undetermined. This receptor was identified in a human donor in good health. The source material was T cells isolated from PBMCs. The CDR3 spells CASSQDLRYYNSPLHF. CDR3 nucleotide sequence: TGCGCCAGCAGCCAAGATCTACGTTATTATAATTCACCCCTCCACTTT.